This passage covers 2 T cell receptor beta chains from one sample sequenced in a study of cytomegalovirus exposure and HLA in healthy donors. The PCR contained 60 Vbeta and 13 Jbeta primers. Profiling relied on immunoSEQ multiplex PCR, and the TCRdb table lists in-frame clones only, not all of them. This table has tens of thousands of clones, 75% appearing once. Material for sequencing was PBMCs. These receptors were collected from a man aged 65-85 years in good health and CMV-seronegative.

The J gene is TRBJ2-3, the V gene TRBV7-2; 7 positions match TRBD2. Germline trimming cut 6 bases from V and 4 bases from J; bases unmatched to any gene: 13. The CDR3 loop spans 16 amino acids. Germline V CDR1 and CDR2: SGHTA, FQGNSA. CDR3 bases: TGTGCCAGCAGACGCTCCCTAGCGGAGGTGGCAGATACGCAGTATTTT. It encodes CASRRSLAEVADTQYF.

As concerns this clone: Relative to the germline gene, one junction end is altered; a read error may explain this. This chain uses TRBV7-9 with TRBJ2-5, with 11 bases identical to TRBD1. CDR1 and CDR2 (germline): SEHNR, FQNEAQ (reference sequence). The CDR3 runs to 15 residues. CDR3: CSSSPRTGGGETQYF. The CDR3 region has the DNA TGTTCCAGCAGCCCCCGGACAGGGGGCGGTGAGACCCAGTACTTC.